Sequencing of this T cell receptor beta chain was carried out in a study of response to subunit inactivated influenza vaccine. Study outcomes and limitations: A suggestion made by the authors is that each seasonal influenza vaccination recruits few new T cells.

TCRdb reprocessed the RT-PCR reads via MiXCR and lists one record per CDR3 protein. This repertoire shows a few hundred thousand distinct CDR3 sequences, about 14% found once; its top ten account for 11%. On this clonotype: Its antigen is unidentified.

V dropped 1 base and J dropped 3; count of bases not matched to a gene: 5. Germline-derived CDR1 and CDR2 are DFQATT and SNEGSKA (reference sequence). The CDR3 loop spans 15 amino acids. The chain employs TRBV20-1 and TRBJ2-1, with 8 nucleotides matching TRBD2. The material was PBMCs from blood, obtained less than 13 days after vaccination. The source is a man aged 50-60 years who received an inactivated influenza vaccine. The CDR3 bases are TGCAGTGCTAGAGGCCCTAGCGGGCTCTACAATGAGCAGTTCTTC. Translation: CSARGPSGLYNEQFF.